The clone carrying this TCR beta chain was observed a handful of times. Its antigen is not known. This sample is drawn from a study of radiotherapy plus CTLA-4 blockade in lung cancer. Study results and caveats: After radiotherapy and ipilimumab, tumor-derived clones expanded in peripheral blood.

Repertoires were generated with immunoSEQ multiplex PCR, while TCRdb's copy carries only in-frame clones and drops some. This sample has 28,000 or so clones; 70% to 85% occur once, and the top ten carry 7.5%. CDR3 length: 11 residues. V gave up 8 bases and J gave up 11 bases, with 18 bases separating them. Germline values: CDR1 SQVTM, CDR2 ANQGSEA. The TCR was taken from a human donor with non-small cell lung cancer who had stable disease on radiotherapy plus ipilimumab. Here the sequenced sample was peripheral blood, taken from a patient treated with radiotherapy plus ipilimumab. The rearrangement uses TRBV29-1 and TRBJ1-1; TRBD1 might be the D (5 bases). CDR3 nucleotide sequence: TGCAGCACAAGCCCTAGGGGTGCGGCTTTCTTT. Its translation: CSTSPRGAAFF.